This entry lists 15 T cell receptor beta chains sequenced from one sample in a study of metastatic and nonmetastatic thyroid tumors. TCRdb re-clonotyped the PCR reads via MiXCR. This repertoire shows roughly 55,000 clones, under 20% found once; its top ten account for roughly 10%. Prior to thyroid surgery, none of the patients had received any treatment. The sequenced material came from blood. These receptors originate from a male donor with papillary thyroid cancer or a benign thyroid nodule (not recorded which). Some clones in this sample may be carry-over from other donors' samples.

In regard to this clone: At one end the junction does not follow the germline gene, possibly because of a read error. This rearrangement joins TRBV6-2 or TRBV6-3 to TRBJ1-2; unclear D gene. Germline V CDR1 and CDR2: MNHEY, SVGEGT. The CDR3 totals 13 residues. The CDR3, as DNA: TGTGCCAGCAGCGACGGGGATCACTACGGCTACACCTTC. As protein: CASSDGDHYGYTF.

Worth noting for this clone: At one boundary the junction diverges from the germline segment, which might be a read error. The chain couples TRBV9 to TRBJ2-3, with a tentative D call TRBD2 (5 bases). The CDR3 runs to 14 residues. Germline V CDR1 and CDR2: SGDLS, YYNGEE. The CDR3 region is CAGSDRLAGDTQYF. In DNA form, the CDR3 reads TGTGCCGGCAGCGACCGGTTGGCGGGAGATACGCAGTATTTT.

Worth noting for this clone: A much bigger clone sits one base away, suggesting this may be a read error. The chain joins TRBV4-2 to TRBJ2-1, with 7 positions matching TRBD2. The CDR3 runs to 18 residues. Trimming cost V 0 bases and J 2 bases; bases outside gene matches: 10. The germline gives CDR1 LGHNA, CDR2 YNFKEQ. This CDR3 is CASSQDHGLAVTYNEQFF. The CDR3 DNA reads TGTGCCAGCAGCCAAGATCACGGGCTAGCGGTTACCTACAATGAGCAGTTCTTC.

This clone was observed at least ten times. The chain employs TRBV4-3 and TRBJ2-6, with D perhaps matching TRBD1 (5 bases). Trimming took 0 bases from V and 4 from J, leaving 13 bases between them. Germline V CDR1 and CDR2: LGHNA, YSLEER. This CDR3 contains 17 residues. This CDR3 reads CASSQDAGQSGANVLTF. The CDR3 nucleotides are TGCGCCAGCAGCCAAGATGCAGGGCAGTCCGGGGCCAACGTCCTGACTTTC.

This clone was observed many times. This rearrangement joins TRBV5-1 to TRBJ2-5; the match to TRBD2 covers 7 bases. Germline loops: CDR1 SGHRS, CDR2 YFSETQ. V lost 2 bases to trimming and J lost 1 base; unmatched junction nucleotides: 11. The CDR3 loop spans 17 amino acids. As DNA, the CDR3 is TGCGCCAGCAGCTTACTTCTGAGCGGGGCCACCCAAGAGACCCAGTACTTC. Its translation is CASSLLLSGATQETQYF.

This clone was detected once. The CDR3 sequence is CASSSRQGGYEQYF. CDR3 nucleotide sequence: TGTGCCAGCAGCTCTCGACAGGGGGGCTACGAGCAGTACTTC. V and J are TRBV5-6 and TRBJ2-7; 9 bases are a match to TRBD1. V gave up 3 bases and J gave up 3 bases; unmatched junction bases: 4. Per germline, CDR1 SGHDT and CDR2 YYEEEE. CDR3 size: 14 residues. Variable domain in full (rest from reference TRBV5-6 and TRBJ2-7): DAGVTQSPTHLIKTRGQQVTLRCSPKSGHDTVSWYQQALGQGPQFIFQYYEEEERQRGNFPDRFSGHQFPNYSSELNVNALLLGDSALYLCASSSRQGGYEQYFGPGTRLTVT.

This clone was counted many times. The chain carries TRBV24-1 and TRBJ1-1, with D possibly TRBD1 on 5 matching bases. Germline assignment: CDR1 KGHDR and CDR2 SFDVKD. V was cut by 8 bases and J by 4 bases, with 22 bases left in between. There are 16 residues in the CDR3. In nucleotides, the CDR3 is TGTGCCACCATTGGAACCTCCAGGGAATTGCTCACTGAAGCTTTCTTT. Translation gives CATIGTSRELLTEAFF.

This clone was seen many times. The CDR3 bases are TGTGCCAGCAGCTTAGGGCCGGGACAGGGGGAGAATGAGCAGTTCTTC. Amino acid sequence: CASSLGPGQGENEQFF. This chain joins TRBV7-2 and TRBJ2-1; 11 bases line up with TRBD1. CDR3 length: 16 amino acids. Trimming took 1 base from V and 7 from J; bases not matched to a gene: 6. CDR1 is SGHTA and CDR2 is FQGNSA in the germline V gene. Variable domain in full (rest from reference TRBV7-2 and TRBJ2-1): GAGVSQSPSNKVTEKGKDVELRCDPISGHTALYWYRQSLGQGLEFLIYFQGNSAPDKSGLPSDRFSAERTGGSVSTLTIQRTQQEDSAVYLCASSLGPGQGENEQFFGPGTRLTVL.

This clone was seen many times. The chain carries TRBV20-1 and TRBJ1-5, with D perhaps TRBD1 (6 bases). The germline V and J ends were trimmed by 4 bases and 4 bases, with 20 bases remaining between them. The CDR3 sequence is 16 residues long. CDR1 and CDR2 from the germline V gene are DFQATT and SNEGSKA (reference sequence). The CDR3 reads CSATRTVGGKNQPQHF. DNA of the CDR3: TGCAGTGCTACTAGGACAGTTGGGGGGAAAAATCAGCCCCAGCATTTT.

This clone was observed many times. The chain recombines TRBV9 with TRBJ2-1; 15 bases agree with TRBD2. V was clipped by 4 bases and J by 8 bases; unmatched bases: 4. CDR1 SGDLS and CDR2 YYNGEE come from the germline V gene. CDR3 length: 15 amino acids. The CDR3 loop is CASSPGLAGGDEQFF. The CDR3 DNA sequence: TGTGCCAGCAGCCCGGGACTAGCGGGAGGCGATGAGCAGTTCTTC.

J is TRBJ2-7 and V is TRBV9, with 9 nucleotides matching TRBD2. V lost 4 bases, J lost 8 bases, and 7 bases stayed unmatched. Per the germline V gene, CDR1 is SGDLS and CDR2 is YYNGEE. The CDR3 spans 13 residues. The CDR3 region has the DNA TGTGCCAGCAGCTGGACTAGCGAGCACAAGCAGTACTTC. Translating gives CASSWTSEHKQYF. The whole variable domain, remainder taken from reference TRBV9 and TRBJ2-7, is DSGVTQTPKHLITATGQRVTLRCSPRSGDLSVYWYQQSLDQGLQFLIQYYNGEERAKGNILERFSAQQFPDLHSELNLSSLELGDSALYFCASSWTSEHKQYFGPGTRLTVT.

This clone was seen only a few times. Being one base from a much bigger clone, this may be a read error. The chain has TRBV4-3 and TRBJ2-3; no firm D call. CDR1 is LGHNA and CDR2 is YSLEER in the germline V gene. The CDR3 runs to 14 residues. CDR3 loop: CASSQDGRTDTKYF. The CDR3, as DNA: TGCGCCAGCAGCCAAGATGGCCGAACAGATACGAAGTATTTT.

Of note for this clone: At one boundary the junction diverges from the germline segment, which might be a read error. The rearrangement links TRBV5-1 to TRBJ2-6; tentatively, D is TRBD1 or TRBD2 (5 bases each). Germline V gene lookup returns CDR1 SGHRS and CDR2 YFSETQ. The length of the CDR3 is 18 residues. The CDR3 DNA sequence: TGCGCCAGCATCTTTTATGCTCGGGGACCCTCTGGGGCCAACTTCCTGACTTTC. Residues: CASIFYARGPSGANFLTF.

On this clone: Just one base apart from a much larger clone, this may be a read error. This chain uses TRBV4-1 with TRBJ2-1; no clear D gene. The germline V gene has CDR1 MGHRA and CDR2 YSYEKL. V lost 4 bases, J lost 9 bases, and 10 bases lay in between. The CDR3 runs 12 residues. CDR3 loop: CASSPPWIEQFF. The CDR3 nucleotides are TGCGCCAGCAGCCCACCGTGGATTGAGCAGTTCTTC.

CDR3 region: CSARDISGAANTEAFF. The CDR3 DNA follows: TGCAGTGCTAGAGATATCAGCGGGGCAGCGAACACTGAAGCTTTCTTT. This sequence joins TRBV20-1 and TRBJ1-1; possible D gene TRBD1, 5 bases. Germline V gene lookup returns CDR1 DFQATT and CDR2 SNEGSKA (reference sequence). The CDR3 spans 16 residues. V lost 0 bases, J lost 1 base, and 15 bases lay in between.